What follows is one T cell receptor beta chain and its context. The data originate from a study of OX40 agonist ivuxolimab in advanced cancers. Looked up from germline, CDR1 is SGHRS and CDR2 is YFSETQ. The V and J ends lost 3 bases and 0 bases, in that order; junction bases with no gene match: 5. The CDR3 contains 16 residues. Using immunoSEQ multiplex PCR, the repertoire was profiled, and TCRdb retains in-frame clones only, with some absent. The data show some 64,000 clones, 80% to 90% seen once. This sequence originates from an adult with an advanced solid tumor such as melanoma, head and neck, liver or kidney cancer. This rearrangement joins TRBV5-1 to TRBJ2-7; TRBD2 matches 11 bases. The sample was CD4+ or CD8+ T cells sorted from blood, taken in a trial of the OX40 agonist ivuxolimab. The CDR3 loop reads CASSSGLAGTSYEQYF. The CDR3 DNA sequence: TGCGCCAGCAGCTCCGGACTAGCGGGCACCTCCTACGAGCAGTACTTC.